The 6 T cell receptor beta chains below come from one sample, sequenced in a study of PD-1 blockade in classical Hodgkin lymphoma. All trial patients relapsed after autologous stem cell transplantation. The assay was immunoSEQ multiplex PCR, and TCRdb's table has in-frame clones only and misses some. This table has tens of thousands of clones, 89% appearing once. This specimen was peripheral blood mononuclear cells (PBMCs), taken before the second cycle of nivolumab. The receptor set was obtained from a human donor with classical Hodgkin lymphoma.

The rearrangement uses TRBV9 and TRBJ2-7; 9 bases align to TRBD1. CDR3 length: 15 amino acids. The germline V gene encodes CDR1 SGDLS and CDR2 YYNGEE. Trimming at V came to 5 bases and at J to 5 bases, leaving 11 bases not matched to a gene. The CDR3 sequence: CASSFRDREVDEQYF. CDR3 bases: TGTGCCAGCAGTTTCCGGGACAGGGAAGTGGACGAGCAGTACTTC. The complete variable domain, with remaining parts taken from reference TRBV9 and TRBJ2-7, reads DSGVTQTPKHLITATGQRVTLRCSPRSGDLSVYWYQQSLDQGLQFLIQYYNGEERAKGNILERFSAQQFPDLHSELNLSSLELGDSALYFCASSFRDREVDEQYFGPGTRLTVT.

The chain combines TRBV5-4 with TRBJ2-3; D perhaps matches TRBD2 (6 bases). There are 15 residues in the CDR3. Trimming shortened V by 7 bases and J by 0 bases, and 15 bases separated the two germline ends. Germline V gene sequence: CDR1 SGHNT, CDR2 YYREEE (reference sequence). The CDR3 loop reads CASSRTGGSTDTQYF. In nucleotides, the CDR3 is TGTGCCAGCTCCCGGACCGGGGGAAGCACAGATACGCAGTATTTT.

The chain combines TRBV4-1 with TRBJ2-3; the D call may be TRBD1 or TRBD2 (7 bases each). The length of the CDR3 is 17 residues. CDR1 is MGHRA and CDR2 is YSYEKL in the germline V gene. Trimming removed 1 base at V and 0 bases at J, with 14 bases between. DNA of the CDR3: TGCGCCAGCAGCCAAGCAGGGGGGGCTGCTAGCACAGATACGCAGTATTTT. This sequence encodes CASSQAGGAASTDTQYF.

The chain employs TRBV27 and TRBJ2-7; either TRBD1 or TRBD2 may fit D (5 bases each). Trimming shortened V by 3 bases and J by 3 bases, and 9 bases separated the two germline ends. Germline V CDR1 and CDR2: MNHEY, SMNVEV (reference sequence). CDR3 length equals 13 residues. CDR3: CASSLGPNYEQYF. DNA for the CDR3: TGTGCCAGCAGTTTGGGACCGAACTACGAGCAGTACTTC.

V and J are TRBV6-1 and TRBJ1-3; no clear D gene. The germline V gene has CDR1 MNHNS and CDR2 SASEGT. The V end lost 2 bases, the J end lost 3 bases, and 5 bases lay between the germline ends. The CDR3 spans 13 residues. The CDR3 is CASSERVGNTIYF. CDR3 DNA sequence: TGTGCCAGCAGTGAACGCGTTGGAAACACCATATATTTT.

The chain joins TRBV6-6 to TRBJ2-7; D is undetermined. V was clipped by 2 bases and J by 2 bases, with 10 bases between them. The length of the CDR3 is 14 residues. Per germline, CDR1 MNHNY and CDR2 SVGAGI (reference sequence). CDR3 region: CASSYLGSAYEQYF. CDR3 in DNA: TGTGCCAGCAGTTACCTGGGCAGCGCCTACGAGCAGTACTTC.